This T cell receptor beta chain stems from a study of PD-1 blockade in mismatch repair-deficient tumors. About the research overall: Enrolled about 2012-2016, patients had progressing, pretreated mismatch repair-deficient cancers of approximately 13 types.

Every patient had mismatch repair deficiency by PCR or immunohistochemistry. This CDR3 spans 15 amino acids. Germline V gene sequence: CDR1 SGDLS, CDR2 YYNGEE. V dropped 4 bases and J dropped 5 bases, with 19 bases sitting between them. Produced via immunoSEQ multiplex PCR; TCRdb's table is partial and in-frame only. The sample shows approximately 110,000 clones, about 83% of them seen only once. In its sample, this clone was seen once. The gene calls are TRBV9 and TRBJ2-7; a possible D gene is TRBD2 (5 bases). The sequenced sample was peripheral blood, obtained 60 to 65 weeks after starting pembrolizumab. The clonotype comes from an adult with mismatch repair-deficient cancer. Written as DNA, the CDR3 is TGTGCCAGCAGCCTGACCGGGGTACCCCTGAACGAGCAGTACTTC. This codes for CASSLTGVPLNEQYF.